The source of this T cell receptor beta chain is a study of cytomegalovirus exposure and HLA in healthy donors. Overall study: HLA-typed donors contributed some 83 million unique TCRs, which were held in an early data release.

Points on this clone: Within the sample, other DNA sequences also encode this same CDR3.

Vbeta (60) and Jbeta (13) primers were used in the PCR. The method was immunoSEQ multiplex PCR; TCRdb's version includes in-frame clones alone and lacks a portion of them. Seen here are fewer than 150,000 clones, 73% observed once, and the top ten hold approximately 14%. The TCR comes from a human donor in good health. Material: PBMCs.

CDR3 nucleotide sequence: TGTGCCAGCAGTTGGACAGGACAAGAAGCTTTCTTT. This encodes CASSWTGQEAFF. The J gene is TRBJ1-1, the V gene TRBV6-1; 7 positions agree with TRBD1. This CDR3 comprises 12 residues. J lost 8 bases, V lost 5 bases, and 5 bases had no gene match. In germline, CDR1 is MNHNS, CDR2 SASEGT.